This TCR beta chain was found in a study of neurological immune-mediated disorders. 5'RACE generated cDNA with 10-nucleotide random UMIs. Over 190 million TCR-beta sequences from 15-18 subjects were obtained in each sequencing run. From the 5' RACE reads, TCRdb called clonotypes with MiXCR, one entry per CDR3 protein. The sample consists of 55,000 to 70,000 distinct CDR3 sequences, approximately 4.1% of them appearing once. This CDR3 spans 15 amino acids. Germline-derived CDR1 and CDR2 are SGHTA and FQGTGA. V shed 4 bases and J shed 4 bases, with 16 bases lying between them. This clonotype was obtained from a man in his thirties or forties with multiple sclerosis. The chain links TRBV7-3 to TRBJ2-5; D possibly corresponds to TRBD2 (6 bases). The specimen sequenced was PBMCs. Here the CDR3 DNA reads TGTGCCAGCAGCTACGGGACCAACGGGGGAGAGACCCAGTACTTC. Amino acid sequence: CASSYGTNGGETQYF.